This entry lists 9 T cell receptor beta chains sequenced from one sample in a study of OX40 agonist ivuxolimab in advanced cancers. Using immunoSEQ multiplex PCR, the repertoire was profiled, and TCRdb retains in-frame clones only, with some absent. The sample includes fewer than 50,000 clones, about 87% seen only once; the top ten take about 9.4%. The source material was CD4+ or CD8+ T cells sorted from blood, sampled in a trial of the OX40 agonist ivuxolimab. These receptors were taken from an adult with an advanced solid tumor such as melanoma, head and neck, liver or kidney cancer.

This chain connects TRBV7-2 to TRBJ1-2, with 9 bases lining up with TRBD1. V gave up 3 bases and J gave up 7 bases; unmatched junction bases: 12. Germline-derived CDR1 and CDR2 are SGHTA and FQGNSA. CDR3 length: 16 amino acids. CDR3 coding DNA: TGTGCCAGCAGCTTCATTCCGGGACAGGGCATAAGTGGCTACACCTTC. Translating it yields CASSFIPGQGISGYTF.

Worth noting for this clone: The germline gene is not matched at one end of the junction; a read error may be the cause. The CDR3 sequence is CASSLATGVGGELFF. For the CDR3, the DNA is TGTGCTAGCAGCTTAGCGACGGGGGTCGGCGGGGAGCTGTTTTTT. The chain uses TRBV7-7 and TRBJ2-2; a possible D gene is TRBD2 (6 bases). The CDR3 covers 15 residues. Per the germline V gene, CDR1 is SSHAT and CDR2 is FNYEAQ (reference sequence).

The chain is built from TRBV5-5 and TRBJ1-1; TRBD1 matches at 7 bases. The CDR3 runs to 14 residues. With V trimmed by 0 bases and J by 2 bases, 1 base remained unmatched. Germline V gives CDR1 SGHKS, CDR2 YYEKEE (reference sequence). The CDR3 region has the DNA TGTGCCAGCAGCTTGGCAGGGGGAAACACTGAAGCTTTCTTT. The encoded protein is CASSLAGGNTEAFF. Full variable domain (remainder filled in from reference TRBV5-5 and TRBJ1-1): DAGVTQSPTHLIKTRGQQVTLRCSPISGHKSVSWYQQVLGQGPQFIFQYYEKEERGRGNFPDRFSARQFPNYSSELNVNALLLGDSALYLCASSLAGGNTEAFFGQGTRLTVV.

The V call is TRBV2, the J call TRBJ1-1; TRBD1 agrees at 8 bases. The CDR3 has 17 amino acids. Germline loops: CDR1 SNHLY, CDR2 FYNNEI. The ends lost 6 bases at V and 1 base at J; junction bases unmatched: 13. The CDR3 DNA reads TGTGCCAGCAGCCTCGGGACAGGTAGGGTTGAGAACACTGAAGCTTTCTTT. Protein: CASSLGTGRVENTEAFF.

The chain joins TRBV10-3 to TRBJ1-2; 9 positions match TRBD1. CDR1 ENHRY and CDR2 SYGVKD come from the germline V gene. The CDR3 loop spans 13 amino acids. J gave up 1 base and V 8 bases, and 2 bases lay outside the gene matches. DNA of the CDR3: TGTGCCATCGGGGACAGGGTTAACTATGGCTACACCTTC. This sequence encodes CAIGDRVNYGYTF.

The rearrangement links TRBV9 to TRBJ2-2, with D uncertain. There are 17 residues in the CDR3. The ends were cut back, 4 bases at V and 1 base at J, with 17 bases in the middle. Germline assignment: CDR1 SGDLS and CDR2 YYNGEE. The CDR3 DNA follows: TGTGCCAGCAGCCGACCACGATGGACGGGGAACACCGGGGAGCTGTTTTTT. Residues: CASSRPRWTGNTGELFF.

This chain uses TRBV30 with TRBJ2-3; D perhaps matches TRBD2 (5 bases). V was trimmed by 0 bases and J by 0 bases, leaving 10 bases between them. CDR1 GTSNPN and CDR2 SVGIG come from the germline V gene (reference sequence). The CDR3 is 15 residues long. In nucleotides, the CDR3 is TGTGCCTGGAGTGTAAGGCGGGTGAGCACAGATACGCAGTATTTT. It translates to CAWSVRRVSTDTQYF.

On this clone itself: The sample contains more than one DNA sequence encoding this CDR3. The J gene is TRBJ1-1, the V gene TRBV29-1; the D is unclear. The germline V gene has CDR1 SQVTM and CDR2 ANQGSEA. CDR3 length: 11 residues. Trimming pared 4 bases from V and 4 bases from J, leaving 7 bases between. For the CDR3, the DNA is TGCAGCGTTGGGGGTGGCACTGAAGCTTTCTTT. This translates into CSVGGGTEAFF.

The gene calls are TRBV9 and TRBJ2-7, with D perhaps TRBD2 (6 bases). Per the germline V gene, CDR1 is SGDLS and CDR2 is YYNGEE. There are 14 residues in the CDR3. V gave up 0 bases and J gave up 6 bases, with 13 bases separating them. The CDR3 nucleotides read TGTGCCAGCAGCGTAGGGCGGGACGGGGGCGAGCAGTACTTC. Protein: CASSVGRDGGEQYF.